A single sample gave rise to the 25 T cell receptor beta chains below, sequenced in a study of T cell responses to AZD1222 COVID-19 vaccine. The repertoire was sequenced with immunoSEQ multiplex PCR; TCRdb's copy has only in-frame clones and lacks some. The sample lists some 150,000 clones, roughly nine tenths occurring once. The specimen was peripheral blood, collected 28 days after the second AZD1222 dose. Source of these receptors: an adult who received the AZD1222 COVID-19 vaccine.

The V gene is TRBV30, the J gene TRBJ1-4; no definite D call. Germline CDR1 and CDR2: GTSNPN and SVGIG (reference sequence). This CDR3 region has 15 residues. The V and J ends lost 0 bases and 4 bases respectively, with 12 bases between them. The CDR3 nucleotides read TGTGCCTGGAGTGTGGGCTTCGGGGATAATGAAAAACTGTTTTTT. Its translation is CAWSVGFGDNEKLFF.

The chain recombines TRBV13 with TRBJ2-7; D unresolved. V lost 3 bases and J 0 bases, leaving 12 bases between the germline ends. Germline loops: CDR1 PRHDT, CDR2 FYEKMQ (reference sequence). CDR3 length equals 15 residues. CDR3 residues: CASSFRTLSSYEQYF. The CDR3 region has the DNA TGTGCCAGCAGCTTTCGGACCCTGAGCTCCTACGAGCAGTACTTC.

The CDR3 loop is CASSWWMVTEAFF. For the CDR3, the DNA is TGTGCCAGCAGTTGGTGGATGGTCACTGAAGCTTTCTTT. This chain connects TRBV6-2 or TRBV6-3 to TRBJ1-1; D not certain. V gave up 4 bases and J gave up 4 bases, with 10 bases separating them. The CDR3 loop spans 13 amino acids. In germline, CDR1 is MNHEY, CDR2 SVGEGT.

V usage is TRBV2 and J usage is TRBJ1-2, with a possible D match to TRBD1 (6 bases). Germline V gene data show CDR1 as SNHLY and CDR2 as FYNNEI. The V and J ends lost 7 bases and 2 bases respectively, with 14 bases between them. There are 14 residues in the CDR3. The CDR3: CASKTGDMNYGYTF. The CDR3 DNA follows: TGTGCCAGCAAGACAGGTGACATGAACTATGGCTACACCTTC.

This clone came up many times. The chain couples TRBV30 to TRBJ2-7, with unresolved D. This CDR3 region has 12 residues. From germline, CDR1 is GTSNPN and CDR2 SVGIG (reference sequence). V dropped 2 bases and J dropped 3 bases, with 8 bases sitting between them. The CDR3 DNA reads TGTGCCTGGAGTAAGGGCAACTACGAGCAGTACTTC. Its translation: CAWSKGNYEQYF. The full variable domain, completed using reference TRBV30 and TRBJ2-7, is SQTIHQWPATLVQPVGSPLSLECTVEGTSNPNLYWYRQAAGRGLQLLFYSVGIGQISSEVPQNLSASRPQDRQFILSSKKLLLSDSGFYLCAWSKGNYEQYFGPGTRLTVT.

With regard to this clone: One end of the junction varies from germline; a read error may be responsible. The CDR3 here is CAGSARGWKTQYF. In nucleotides, the CDR3 is TGTGCCGGGAGTGCCAGGGGCTGGAAGACCCAGTACTTC. This chain uses TRBV30 with TRBJ2-5, with TRBD1 as a possible D gene (6 bases). CDR1 and CDR2 from the germline V gene are GTSNPN and SVGIG (reference sequence). This CDR3 spans 13 amino acids.

The chain combines TRBV7-9 with TRBJ2-1; TRBD1 matches 7 bases. Trimming cost V 8 bases and J 6 bases; bases outside gene matches: 13. The CDR3 spans 15 residues. Per the germline V gene, CDR1 is SEHNR and CDR2 is FQNEAQ (reference sequence). CDR3 coding DNA: TGTGCCAGCTCACCTCCCGGGGCAGGGGGCAATGAGCAGTTCTTC. Protein sequence: CASSPPGAGGNEQFF.

This rearrangement joins TRBV18 to TRBJ2-7; D is undetermined. This CDR3 comprises 14 residues. Germline-derived CDR1 and CDR2 are KGHSH and LQKENI. Trimming removed 0 bases from V and 5 bases from J, with 11 bases in between. CDR3 amino acids: CASSPPAGPDEQYF. The CDR3, as DNA: TGTGCCAGCTCACCACCGGCCGGCCCGGACGAGCAGTACTTC.

This clone has a single count. The V call is TRBV18, the J call TRBJ2-2; a weak D match, TRBD2 (6 bases). Germline V gene lookup returns CDR1 KGHSH and CDR2 LQKENI. The V end lost 0 bases, the J end lost 8 bases, and 13 bases lay between the germline ends. This CDR3 region has 15 residues. The CDR3 loop reads CASSPPLGGRGELFF. The CDR3 DNA sequence: TGTGCCAGCTCACCACCGTTGGGAGGTAGAGGGGAGCTGTTTTTT.

This clone showed up just once. The chain employs TRBV28 and TRBJ2-6; D is uncertain. V lost 6 bases, J lost 1 base, and 7 bases lay in between. Per the germline V gene, CDR1 is MDHEN and CDR2 is SYDVKM. The CDR3 spans 14 residues. The CDR3 spells CASRSRSGANVLTF. The CDR3 DNA sequence: TGTGCCAGCAGAAGCAGGTCTGGGGCCAACGTCCTGACTTTC.

This rearrangement joins TRBV6-2 or TRBV6-3 to TRBJ1-1; no definite D call. The length of the CDR3 is 16 residues. Trimming shortened V by 5 bases and J by 0 bases, and 16 bases separated the two germline ends. Per the germline V gene, CDR1 is MNHEY and CDR2 is SVGEGT. CDR3 region: CASSLGGGPLNTEAFF. The CDR3 DNA is TGTGCCAGCAGTCTCGGTGGAGGGCCCTTGAACACTGAAGCTTTCTTT.

This chain uses TRBV27 with TRBJ2-1; D uncertain. Germline V gives CDR1 MNHEY, CDR2 SMNVEV (reference sequence). This CDR3 region has 12 residues. V was cut by 5 bases and J by 5 bases, with 7 bases left in between. The CDR3 sequence: CASSPLNNEQFF. The CDR3 bases are TGTGCCAGCAGTCCCCTAAACAATGAGCAGTTCTTC.

The count of this clone is one. This chain uses TRBV28 with TRBJ1-5; tentative D call: TRBD1 (5 bases). There are 16 residues in the CDR3. The germline V gene encodes CDR1 MDHEN and CDR2 SYDVKM. V lost 3 bases to trimming and J lost 4 bases, with 16 bases between them. CDR3 sequence (DNA): TGTGCCAGCAGTTTCCCGTGGGACGTGCTAAATCAGCCCCAGCATTTT. Translation gives CASSFPWDVLNQPQHF.

The chain recombines TRBV7-9 with TRBJ2-3; the D gene could be TRBD1 or TRBD2 (6 bases each). CDR1 is SEHNR and CDR2 is FQNEAQ in the germline V gene (reference sequence). V shed 3 bases and J shed 4 bases, with 14 bases lying between them. The CDR3 has 15 amino acids. The CDR3 DNA follows: TGTGCCAGCAGCTTGAGGGGGGCCTGGGCAGATACGCAGTATTTT. Its translation: CASSLRGAWADTQYF.

CDR3 in amino acids: CARSSRTGPRDTQYF. The CDR3 region has the DNA TGTGCCAGAAGCTCGCGGACAGGGCCGCGGGATACGCAGTATTTT. The chain combines TRBV5-3 with TRBJ2-3; 8 bases map to TRBD1. TRBV5-3 is an ORF; its function is uncertain. Trimming removed 3 bases from V and 6 bases from J; junction bases left unmatched: 9. The CDR3 is 15 amino acids.

V gene TRBV23-1 combines with J gene TRBJ2-5; 7 positions agree with TRBD2. TRBV23-1 is an ORF; its function is uncertain. V dropped 6 bases and J dropped 10; count of bases not matched to a gene: 26. The CDR3 consists of 18 residues. CDR3 in DNA: TGCGCCAGCAGCCTAGCAGCTACTAGCGACGGGGCCGTGGTGGGCCAGTACTTC. Translating gives CASSLAATSDGAVVGQYF.

This clone was picked up a small number of times. The chain couples TRBV27 to TRBJ2-6, with 8 bases aligning to TRBD1. The CDR3 consists of 18 residues. CDR1 and CDR2 (germline): MNHEY, SMNVEV (reference sequence). The junction had 12 bases not matched to a gene; V was cut back by 4 bases and J by 4 bases. The CDR3 DNA sequence: TGTGCCAGCAGTTCGACACCTCCGGACAGGGCCGGGGCCAACGTCCTGACTTTC. Translation gives CASSSTPPDRAGANVLTF.

The chain uses TRBV7-9 and TRBJ2-5; 8 nucleotides match TRBD2. The CDR3 runs to 14 residues. V lost 3 bases to trimming and J lost 4 bases; unmatched junction nucleotides: 4. The V gene's germline CDR1 is SEHNR and CDR2 FQNEAQ (reference sequence). CDR3 sequence reads: CASSFGAGVETQYF. The CDR3 DNA is TGTGCCAGCAGCTTCGGAGCGGGAGTAGAGACCCAGTACTTC.

This chain links TRBV12-3 or TRBV12-4 with TRBJ2-3; D not resolved. The CDR3 runs to 13 residues. V was shortened by 6 bases and J by 0 bases, with 7 bases between the two germline ends. CDR3 bases: TGTGCCAGCAGGGGGTCTAGCACAGATACGCAGTATTTT. It codes for CASRGSSTDTQYF.

The chain recombines TRBV28 with TRBJ1-2, with a possible D match to TRBD1 (5 bases). Germline lookup yields CDR1 MDHEN and CDR2 SYDVKM. The CDR3 is 12 amino acids. Trimming pared 3 bases from V and 8 bases from J, leaving 10 bases between. The CDR3 DNA sequence: TGTGCCAGCAGTTTTTGGGGGAGCGGCTACACCTTC. The encoded protein is CASSFWGSGYTF.

The chain has TRBV7-9 and TRBJ1-1; a possible D gene is TRBD1 (6 bases). Germline V gene sequence: CDR1 SEHNR, CDR2 FQNEAQ (reference sequence). This CDR3 spans 16 amino acids. The germline V and J ends were trimmed by 2 bases and 1 base, with 14 bases remaining between them. CDR3 region: CASSLPGASPNTEAFF. DNA of the CDR3: TGTGCCAGCAGCTTACCGGGGGCGTCCCCGAACACTGAAGCTTTCTTT.

V and J are TRBV6-5 and TRBJ1-1; D may be TRBD1 (5 bases). The V and J ends lost 7 bases and 4 bases respectively, with 7 bases between them. The CDR3 is 11 amino acids. Germline CDR1 reads MNHEY; CDR2 reads SVGAGI. Here the CDR3 DNA reads TGTGCCAGCACGGGGGGCACTGAAGCTTTCTTT. Amino acids: CASTGGTEAFF.

The CDR3 sequence is CATSRSRQGLETQYF. The CDR3 nucleotides read TGTGCCACCAGCAGGAGTAGACAGGGGCTTGAGACCCAGTACTTC. This chain links TRBV15 with TRBJ2-5, with 8 positions matching TRBD1. In germline, CDR1 is LNHNV, CDR2 YYDKDF (reference sequence). The CDR3 covers 15 residues. V lost 3 bases, J lost 5 bases, and 8 bases stayed unmatched.

This clone was counted between two and nine times. The V call is TRBV5-1, the J call TRBJ1-2, with unresolved D. CDR3 size: 13 residues. The germline CDR1 and CDR2 sequences are SGHRS and YFSETQ. V was shortened by 5 bases and J by 5 bases, with 13 bases between the two germline ends. CDR3 coding DNA: TGCGCCAGCAGTCGACCAGACGCTTATGGCTACACCTTC. Protein: CASSRPDAYGYTF.

The chain links TRBV29-1 to TRBJ1-1; D is undetermined. Germline V CDR1 and CDR2: SQVTM, ANQGSEA. V was shortened by 6 bases and J by 8 bases, with 13 bases between the two germline ends. There are 11 residues in the CDR3. CDR3 in DNA: TGCAGCGTGGAAAGGGCAACCGAAGCTTTCTTT. Residues: CSVERATEAFF.